This T cell receptor beta chain was recorded in a study of blood T cells in healthy people across ages. Findings of the study overall: With naive T cell percentage, TCR beta diversity showed a strong correlation. Per-million-T-cell TCR beta diversity fell roughly linearly with age. The study lacked donor CMV status, which possibly confounded expanded clonotype changes.

The second PCR ran about 6 to 12 cycles with a sample-barcoded 5' primer and J-beta primers. TCRdb called the 5' RACE reads again in MiXCR, with one record for every CDR3 protein. The table has about 1.4 million distinct CDR3 sequences, around 59% seen once; the top ten hold 5.5% to 8%. No fewer than 7 million PBMCs went into each sample. The germline gives CDR1 SEHNR, CDR2 FQNEAQ (reference sequence). V was shortened by 5 bases and J by 0 bases, with 19 bases between the two germline ends. The CDR3 is 17 residues long. With regard to this clonotype: Antigen specificity is unknown.

Sequencing was carried out using blood. The rearrangement joins TRBV7-9 to TRBJ1-1; D might be TRBD1 (6 bases). The TCR originated in a man aged 18 to 30 in good health. CDR3 region: CASSLWGAGHLNTEAFF. In nucleotides, the CDR3 is TGTGCCAGCAGCCTGTGGGGGGCGGGTCACCTGAACACTGAAGCTTTCTTT.